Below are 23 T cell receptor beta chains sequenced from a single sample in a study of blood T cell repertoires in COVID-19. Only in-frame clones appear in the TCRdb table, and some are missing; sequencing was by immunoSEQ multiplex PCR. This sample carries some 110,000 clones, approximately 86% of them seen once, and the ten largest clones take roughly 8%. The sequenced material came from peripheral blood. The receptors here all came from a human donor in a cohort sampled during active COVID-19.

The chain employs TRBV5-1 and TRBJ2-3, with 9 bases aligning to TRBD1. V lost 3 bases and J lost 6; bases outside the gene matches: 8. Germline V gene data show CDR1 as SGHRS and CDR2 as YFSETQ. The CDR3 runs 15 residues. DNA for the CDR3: TGCGCCAGCAGCTCCCGACAGGGGGGCATGGATACGCAGTATTTT. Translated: CASSSRQGGMDTQYF.

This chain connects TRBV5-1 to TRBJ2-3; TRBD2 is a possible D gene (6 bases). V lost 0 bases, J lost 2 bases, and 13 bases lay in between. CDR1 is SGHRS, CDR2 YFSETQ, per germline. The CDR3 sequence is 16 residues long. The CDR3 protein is CASSLAEGSFTDTQYF. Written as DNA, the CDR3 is TGCGCCAGCAGCTTGGCGGAGGGATCCTTCACAGATACGCAGTATTTT.

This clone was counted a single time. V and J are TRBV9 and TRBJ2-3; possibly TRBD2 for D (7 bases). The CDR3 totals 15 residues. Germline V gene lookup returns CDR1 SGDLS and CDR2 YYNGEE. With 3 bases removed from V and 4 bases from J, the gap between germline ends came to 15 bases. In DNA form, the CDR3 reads TGTGCCAGCAGCGAGACGGGGGGCCCCCCAGATACGCAGTATTTT. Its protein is CASSETGGPPDTQYF.

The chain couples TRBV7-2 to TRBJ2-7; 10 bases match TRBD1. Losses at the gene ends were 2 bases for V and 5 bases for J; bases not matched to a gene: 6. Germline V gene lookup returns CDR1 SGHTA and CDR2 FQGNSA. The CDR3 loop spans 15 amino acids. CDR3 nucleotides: TGTGCCAGCAGCTTAAGTGGGACAGGGGCTAACGAGCAGTACTTC. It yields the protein CASSLSGTGANEQYF.

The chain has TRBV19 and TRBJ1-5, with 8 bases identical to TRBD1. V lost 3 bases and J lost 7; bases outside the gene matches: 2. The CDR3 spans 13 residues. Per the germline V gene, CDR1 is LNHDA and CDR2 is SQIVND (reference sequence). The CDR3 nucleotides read TGTGCCAGTAGTATCCAGGGGGCCCAGCCCCAGCATTTT. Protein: CASSIQGAQPQHF.

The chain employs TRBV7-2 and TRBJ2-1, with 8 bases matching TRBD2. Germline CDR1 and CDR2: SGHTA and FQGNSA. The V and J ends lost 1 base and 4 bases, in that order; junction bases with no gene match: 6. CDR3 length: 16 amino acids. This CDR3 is CASSLGAPGGYNEQFF. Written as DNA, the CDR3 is TGTGCCAGCAGCTTAGGGGCTCCGGGGGGGTACAATGAGCAGTTCTTC. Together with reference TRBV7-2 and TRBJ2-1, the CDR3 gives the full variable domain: GAGVSQSPSNKVTEKGKDVELRCDPISGHTALYWYRQSLGQGLEFLIYFQGNSAPDKSGLPSDRFSAERTGGSVSTLTIQRTQQEDSAVYLCASSLGAPGGYNEQFFGPGTRLTVL.

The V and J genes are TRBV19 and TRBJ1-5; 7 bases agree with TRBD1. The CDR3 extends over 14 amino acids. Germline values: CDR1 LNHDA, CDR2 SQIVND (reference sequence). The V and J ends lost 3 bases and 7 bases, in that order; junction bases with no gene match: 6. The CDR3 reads CASSIRDRAQPQHF. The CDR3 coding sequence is TGTGCCAGTAGTATCCGTGACAGGGCACAGCCCCAGCATTTT.

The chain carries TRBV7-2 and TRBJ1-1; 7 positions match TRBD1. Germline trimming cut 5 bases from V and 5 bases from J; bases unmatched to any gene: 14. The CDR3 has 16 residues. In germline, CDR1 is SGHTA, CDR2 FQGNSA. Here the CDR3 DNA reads TGTGCCAGCAGCGAAGGGGAGACAGGGCACCCAACTGAAGCTTTCTTT. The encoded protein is CASSEGETGHPTEAFF. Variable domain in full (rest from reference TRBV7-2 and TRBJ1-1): GAGVSQSPSNKVTEKGKDVELRCDPISGHTALYWYRQSLGQGLEFLIYFQGNSAPDKSGLPSDRFSAERTGGSVSTLTIQRTQQEDSAVYLCASSEGETGHPTEAFFGQGTRLTVV.

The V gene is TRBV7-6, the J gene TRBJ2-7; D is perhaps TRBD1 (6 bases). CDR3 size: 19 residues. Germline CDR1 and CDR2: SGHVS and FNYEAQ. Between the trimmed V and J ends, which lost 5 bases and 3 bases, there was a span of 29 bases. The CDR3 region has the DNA TGTGCCAGCAGCCTAGTTGGACCCAATGGGGCAGGGGTCGTCTACGAGCAGTACTTC. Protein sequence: CASSLVGPNGAGVVYEQYF.

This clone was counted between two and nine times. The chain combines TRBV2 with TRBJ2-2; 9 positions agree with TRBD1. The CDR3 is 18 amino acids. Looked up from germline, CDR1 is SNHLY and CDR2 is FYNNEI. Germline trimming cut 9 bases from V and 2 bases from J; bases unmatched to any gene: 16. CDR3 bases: TGTGCCAGTCTTCCGGGACAGGGACGGTCGGGTAACACCGGGGAGCTGTTTTTT. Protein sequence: CASLPGQGRSGNTGELFF.

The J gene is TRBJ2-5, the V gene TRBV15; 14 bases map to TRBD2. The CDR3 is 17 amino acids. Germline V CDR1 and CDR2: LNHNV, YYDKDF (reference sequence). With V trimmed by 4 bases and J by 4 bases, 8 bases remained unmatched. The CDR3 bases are TGTGCCACCAGCACGGAGACTAGCGGGAGGGCCCGAGAGACCCAGTACTTC. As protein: CATSTETSGRARETQYF.

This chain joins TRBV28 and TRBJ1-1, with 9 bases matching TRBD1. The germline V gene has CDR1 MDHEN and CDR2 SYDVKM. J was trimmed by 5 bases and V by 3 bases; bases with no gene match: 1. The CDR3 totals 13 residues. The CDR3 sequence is CASSLDRGTEAFF. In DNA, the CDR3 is TGTGCCAGCAGTTTGGACAGGGGAACTGAAGCTTTCTTT.

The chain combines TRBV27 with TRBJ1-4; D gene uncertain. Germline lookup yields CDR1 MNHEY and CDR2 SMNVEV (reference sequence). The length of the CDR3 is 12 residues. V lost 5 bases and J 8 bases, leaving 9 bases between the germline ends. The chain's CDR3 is CASSTGGEKLFF. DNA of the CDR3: TGTGCCAGCAGTACGGGAGGGGAAAAACTGTTTTTT.

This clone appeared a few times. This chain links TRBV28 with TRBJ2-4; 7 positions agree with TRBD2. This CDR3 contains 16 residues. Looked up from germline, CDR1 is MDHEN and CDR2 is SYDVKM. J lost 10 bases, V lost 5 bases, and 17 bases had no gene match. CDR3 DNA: TGTGCCAGCAGTAAAACCGGGACTAACGGGATGGGTATTCAGTACTTC. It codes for CASSKTGTNGMGIQYF.

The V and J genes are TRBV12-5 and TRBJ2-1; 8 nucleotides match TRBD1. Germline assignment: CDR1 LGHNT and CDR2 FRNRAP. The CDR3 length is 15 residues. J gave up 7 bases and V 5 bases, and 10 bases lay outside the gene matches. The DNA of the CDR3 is TGTGCTAGTGGTCCTGGGGACAGGACGAAAAATGAGCAGTTCTTC. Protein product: CASGPGDRTKNEQFF.

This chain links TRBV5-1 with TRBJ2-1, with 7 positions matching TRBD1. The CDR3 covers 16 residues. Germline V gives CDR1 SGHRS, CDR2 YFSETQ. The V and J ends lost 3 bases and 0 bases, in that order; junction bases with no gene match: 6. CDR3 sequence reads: CASSSRGQRSYNEQFF. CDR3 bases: TGCGCCAGCAGCTCCAGGGGACAGCGCTCCTACAATGAGCAGTTCTTC.

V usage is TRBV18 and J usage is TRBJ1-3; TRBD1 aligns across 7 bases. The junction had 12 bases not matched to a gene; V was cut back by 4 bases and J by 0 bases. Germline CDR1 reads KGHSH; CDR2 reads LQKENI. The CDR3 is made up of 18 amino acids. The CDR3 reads CASSLPGQVTLSGNTIYF. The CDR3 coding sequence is TGTGCCAGCTCACTCCCAGGACAGGTTACCCTCTCTGGAAACACCATATATTTT.

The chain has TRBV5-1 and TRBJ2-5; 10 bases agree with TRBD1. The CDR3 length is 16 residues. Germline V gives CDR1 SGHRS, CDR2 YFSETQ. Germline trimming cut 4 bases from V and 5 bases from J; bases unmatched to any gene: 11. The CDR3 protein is CASSRTLTGGLETQYF. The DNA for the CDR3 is TGCGCCAGCAGCCGTACGTTGACAGGGGGCCTCGAGACCCAGTACTTC.

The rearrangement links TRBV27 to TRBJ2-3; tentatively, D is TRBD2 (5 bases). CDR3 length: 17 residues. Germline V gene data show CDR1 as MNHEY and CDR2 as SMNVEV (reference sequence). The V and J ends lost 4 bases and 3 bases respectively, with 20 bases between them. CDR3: CASSSHRGSFRTDTQYF. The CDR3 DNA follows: TGTGCCAGCAGTTCCCACCGAGGGAGTTTTAGAACAGATACGCAGTATTTT.

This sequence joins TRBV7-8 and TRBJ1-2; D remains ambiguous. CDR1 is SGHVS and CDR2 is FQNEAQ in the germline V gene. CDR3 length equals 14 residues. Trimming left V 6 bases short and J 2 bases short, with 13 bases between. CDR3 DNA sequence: TGTGCCAGCAGTTTAATCAGGATAAACTATGGCTACACCTTC. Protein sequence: CASSLIRINYGYTF.

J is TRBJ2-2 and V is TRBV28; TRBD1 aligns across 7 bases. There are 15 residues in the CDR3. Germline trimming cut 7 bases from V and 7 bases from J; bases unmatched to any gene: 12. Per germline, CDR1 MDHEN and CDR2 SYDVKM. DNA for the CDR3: TGTGCCAGCAAGCCGACAGGGTTGAAGGGCGGGGAGCTGTTTTTT. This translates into CASKPTGLKGGELFF. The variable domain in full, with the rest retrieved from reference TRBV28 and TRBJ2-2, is DVKVTQSSRYLVKRTGEKVFLECVQDMDHENMFWYRQDPGLGLRLIYFSYDVKMKEKGDIPEGYSVSREKKERFSLILESASTNQTSMYLCASKPTGLKGGELFFGEGSRLTVL.

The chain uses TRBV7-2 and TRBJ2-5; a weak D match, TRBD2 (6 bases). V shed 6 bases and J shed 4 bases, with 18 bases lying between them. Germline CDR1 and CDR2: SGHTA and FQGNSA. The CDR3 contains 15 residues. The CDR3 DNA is TGTGCCAGCAGAAGACTAGTCTCCCTACGAGAGACCCAGTACTTC. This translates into CASRRLVSLRETQYF.

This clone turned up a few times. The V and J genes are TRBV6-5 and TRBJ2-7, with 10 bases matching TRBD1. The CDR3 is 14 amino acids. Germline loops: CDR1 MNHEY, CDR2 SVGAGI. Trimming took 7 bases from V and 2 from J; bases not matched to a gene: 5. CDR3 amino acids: CASTGDRGPYEQYF. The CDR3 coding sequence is TGTGCCAGCACCGGGGACAGGGGCCCCTACGAGCAGTACTTC.